The rows below give T cell receptor beta chains drawn from one sample of a study of radiation and T cells in renal cell carcinoma. This table comes from immunoSEQ multiplex PCR, and its TCRdb copy is limited to in-frame clones, with some not included. The sample consists of 19,000 or so clones, just over 60% of them appearing once. The sequences come from tumor tissue, collected from a patient whose treatment included radiotherapy and nephrectomy. These receptors all stem from a woman in her 70s with renal cell carcinoma. The CDR3 runs from the conserved cysteine through the conserved F or W. A D gene is named only where the DNA matches it firmly. Expanded clones get a size class; other rows say once, few or many, or leave the size out.

J	size	V	D	DNA	CDR3
TRBJ1-1	NA	TRBV29-1	NA	TGCAGCGTTTCTGGGGGGGTGAACACTGAAGCTTTCTTT	CSVSGGVNTEAFF
TRBJ1-6	NA	TRBV30	NA	TGTGCCTGGAGTGCCTGGCCGCCTTCCCCGGTAGGTTCACCCCTCCACTTT	CAWSAWPPSPVGSPLHF
TRBJ1-1	NA	TRBV6-6	TRBD1	TGTGCCAGCAGTATCTCCGGACAGGGGAGGGAAGCTTTCTTT	CASSISGQGREAFF
TRBJ1-2	medium-sized	TRBV10-3	TRBD1	TGTGCCATCACAGACCTCTGGACAGGGGGCTATGGCTACACCTTC	CAITDLWTGGYGYTF
TRBJ2-5	once	TRBV27	TRBD2	TGTGCCAGCAGTCGCCGACTAGCGGGGGTGGAGACCCAGTACTTC	CASSRRLAGVETQYF
TRBJ1-2	NA	TRBV6-6	TRBD1	TGTGCCAGCACCTCGGGACAGGCCTACTATGGCTACACCTTC	CASTSGQAYYGYTF
TRBJ1-2	medium-sized	TRBV7-2	NA	TGTGCCAGCAGCTTAGCACAGGGCTATGGCTACACCTTC	CASSLAQGYGYTF
TRBJ1-2	few	TRBV29-1	TRBD1	TGCAGCGTTGAAGCGGGGACAGGCGCTTATGGCTACACCTTC	CSVEAGTGAYGYTF
TRBJ2-2	few	TRBV6-1	NA	TGTGCCAGCAGTGAAAGAGTCGAAACCGGGGAGCTGTTTTTT	CASSERVETGELFF
TRBJ2-1	once	TRBV30	NA	TGTGCCTGGACGGGGAACTGGGAGCAGTTCTTC	CAWTGNWEQFF
TRBJ2-7	NA	TRBV19	TRBD2	TGTGCCAGTAAACCCCTAGCGGGGGAGCAGTACTTC	CASKPLAGEQYF